This T cell receptor (beta chain) stems from a study of blood T cell repertoires in COVID-19. During active infection, Seattle patients enrolled and were then monitored through disease. Per the original data handling: Scientists estimated how many nucleated cells there were by amplifying reference gene primers. Using immunoSEQ multiplex PCR, the repertoire was profiled, and TCRdb retains in-frame clones only, with some absent. V and J calls and clone size follow that table, whereas D and trimming were derived from the DNA. Among some 170,000 clones listed, 90% to 95% were seen once. CDR3 length equals 17 residues. Germline CDR1 LNHDA, CDR2 SQIVND (reference sequence). Trimming removed 3 bases from V and 2 bases from J; junction bases left unmatched: 6.

The clonotype was recovered from a woman aged 55-70 years with COVID-19, enrolled during active disease. Sequencing was performed on peripheral blood. The V call is TRBV19, the J call TRBJ1-4, with 10 bases aligning to TRBD1. The CDR3 nucleotides are TGTGCCAGTAGTATTCCGGGACAGGGGACCACTAATGAAAAACTGTTTTTT. This encodes CASSIPGQGTTNEKLFF.